This is a list of T cell receptor beta chains from one sample in a study of CD8+ T cells in alopecia areata. Only in-frame clones appear in the TCRdb table, and some are missing; sequencing was by immunoSEQ multiplex PCR. The sample consists of roughly 220,000 clones, approximately 65% of them appearing once. Sequencing was performed on CD4+ T cells sorted from blood, taken around week 44, from a patient treated with tofacitinib. These receptors were taken from a human donor with alopecia areata. The CDR3 runs from the conserved cysteine through the conserved F or W. Fields, in order: V gene, CDR3 length, CDR3 protein.

>TRBV12-5|12
CASGLERSPLHF
>TRBV29-1|13
CSVGDSVNQPQHF
>TRBV6-1|11
CASSGNTEAFF
>TRBV29-1|14
CSVDQDLRTTEAFF
>TRBV5-6|12
CASSLAVGEQYF
>TRBV7-8|15
CASSLQGVSYNEQFF
>TRBV4-3|15
CASSLERDTAYEQYF
>TRBV29-1|14
CSVESWQGGETQYF
>TRBV30|11
CAWRVGETQYF
>TRBV5-1|14
CASKAETVGYGYTF
>TRBV11-2|16
CASSLRGLPGSTEAFF
>TRBV6-1|13
CASSGLTPDTQYF
>TRBV6-5|14
CASSRIGGGETQYF
>TRBV19|15
CASSTGTGQNYGYTF
>TRBV5-1|15
CASSLRGTYQETQYF
>TRBV29-1|15
CSVVWVERGEYEQYF
>TRBV30|12
CARGSTNYGYTF
>TRBV18|15
CASSVRDGANTEAFF
>TRBV2|14
CASSEGSRVVKLFF
>TRBV12-5|13
CASGFTGLAGQYF
>TRBV10-2|12
CASSEGLETQYF
>TRBV25-1|15
CASSEGIGGRDEQFF
>TRBV5-1|14
CASSSGQVNQPQHF
>TRBV10-3|19
CAISATSGGRVSGANVLTF
>TRBV9|15
CASSAGQPGANVLTF
>TRBV5-1|15
CASSPASGVSYEQYF
>TRBV6-6|16
CASSYSGKGATYEQYF
>TRBV30|15
CAWTTGLLNTGELFF
>TRBV6-6|14
CASTNRGRGETQYF
>TRBV29-1|14
CSVATGRSTDTQYF
>TRBV9|14
CASSVGPEGYEQYF
>TRBV10-3|14
CATKLAGETDTQYF
>TRBV30|13
CAWSVGRSTWKYF
>TRBV6-6|15
CASRLQGIDTGELFF
>TRBV18|17
CASSLTGGELGNQPQHF